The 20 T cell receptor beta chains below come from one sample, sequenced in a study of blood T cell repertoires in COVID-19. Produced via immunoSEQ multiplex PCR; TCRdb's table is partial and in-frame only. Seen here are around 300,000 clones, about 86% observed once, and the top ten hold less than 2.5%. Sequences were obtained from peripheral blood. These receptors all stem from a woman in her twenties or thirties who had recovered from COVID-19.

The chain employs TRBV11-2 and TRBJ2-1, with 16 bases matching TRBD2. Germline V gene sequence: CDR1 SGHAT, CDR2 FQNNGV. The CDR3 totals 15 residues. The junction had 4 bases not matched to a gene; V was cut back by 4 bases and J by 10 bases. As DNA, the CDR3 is TGTGCCAGCAGCTCCAAGGGACTAGCGGGGGGGGAGCAGTTCTTC. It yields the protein CASSSKGLAGGEQFF.

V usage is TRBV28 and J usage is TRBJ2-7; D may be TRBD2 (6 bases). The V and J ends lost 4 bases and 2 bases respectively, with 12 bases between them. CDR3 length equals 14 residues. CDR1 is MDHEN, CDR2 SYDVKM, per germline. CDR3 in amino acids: CASSWQGLTYEQYF. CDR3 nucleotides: TGTGCCAGCAGTTGGCAGGGACTTACCTACGAGCAGTACTTC.

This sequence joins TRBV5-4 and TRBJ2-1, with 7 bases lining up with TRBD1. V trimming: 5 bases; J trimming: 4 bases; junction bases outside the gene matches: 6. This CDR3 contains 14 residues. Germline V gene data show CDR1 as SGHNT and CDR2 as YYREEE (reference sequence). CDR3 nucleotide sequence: TGTGCCAGCAGTCTGCAACAGGGGTACAATGAGCAGTTCTTC. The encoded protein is CASSLQQGYNEQFF.

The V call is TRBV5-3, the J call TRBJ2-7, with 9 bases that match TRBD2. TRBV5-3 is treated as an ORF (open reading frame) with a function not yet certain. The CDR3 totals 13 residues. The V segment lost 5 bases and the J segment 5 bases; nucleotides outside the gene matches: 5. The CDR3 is CARRRSGGHEQYF. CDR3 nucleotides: TGTGCCAGAAGGAGGAGCGGGGGGCACGAGCAGTACTTC.

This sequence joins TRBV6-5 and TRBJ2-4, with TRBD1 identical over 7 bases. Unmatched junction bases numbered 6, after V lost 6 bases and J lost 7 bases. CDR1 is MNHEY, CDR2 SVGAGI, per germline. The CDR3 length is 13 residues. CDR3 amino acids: CASRQGVENIQYF. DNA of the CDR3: TGTGCCAGCAGGCAGGGGGTTGAGAACATTCAGTACTTC.

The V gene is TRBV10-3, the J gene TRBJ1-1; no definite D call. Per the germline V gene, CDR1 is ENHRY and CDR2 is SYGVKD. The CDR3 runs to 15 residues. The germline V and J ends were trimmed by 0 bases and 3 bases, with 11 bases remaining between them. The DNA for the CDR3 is TGTGCCATCAGTGAGTCGGCATTCTCTTACACTGAAGCTTTCTTT. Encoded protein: CAISESAFSYTEAFF.

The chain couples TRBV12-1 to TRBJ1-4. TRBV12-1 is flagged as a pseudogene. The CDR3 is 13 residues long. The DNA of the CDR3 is TGTGCCAGCAGCTCCGCAACTAATGAAAAACTGTTTTTT. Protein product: CASSSATNEKLFF.

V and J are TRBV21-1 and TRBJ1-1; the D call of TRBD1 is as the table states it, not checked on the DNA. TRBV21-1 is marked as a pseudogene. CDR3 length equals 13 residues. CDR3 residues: CASSKDKNTEAFF. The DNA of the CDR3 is TGTGCCAGCAGCAAGGACAAGAACACTGAAGCTTTCTTT.

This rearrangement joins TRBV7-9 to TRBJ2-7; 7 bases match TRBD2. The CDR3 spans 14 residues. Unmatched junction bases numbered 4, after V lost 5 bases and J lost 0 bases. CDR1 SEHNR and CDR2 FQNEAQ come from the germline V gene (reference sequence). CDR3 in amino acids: CASSSLAVSYEQYF. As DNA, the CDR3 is TGTGCCAGCAGCAGCCTAGCGGTCTCCTACGAGCAGTACTTC.

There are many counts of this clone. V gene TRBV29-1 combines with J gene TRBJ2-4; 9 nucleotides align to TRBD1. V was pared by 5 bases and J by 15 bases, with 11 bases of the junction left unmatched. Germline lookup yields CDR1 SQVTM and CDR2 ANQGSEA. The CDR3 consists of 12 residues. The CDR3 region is CSVFTGDRVAYF. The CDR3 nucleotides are TGCAGCGTTTTTACTGGGGACAGGGTGGCGTACTTC.

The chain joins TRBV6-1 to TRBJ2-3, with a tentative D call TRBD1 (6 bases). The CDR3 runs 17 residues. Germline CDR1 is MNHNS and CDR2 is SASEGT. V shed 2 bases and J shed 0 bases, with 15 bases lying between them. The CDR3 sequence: CASSESAGVVSTDTQYF. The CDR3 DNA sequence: TGTGCCAGCAGTGAAAGTGCAGGGGTAGTTAGCACAGATACGCAGTATTTT.

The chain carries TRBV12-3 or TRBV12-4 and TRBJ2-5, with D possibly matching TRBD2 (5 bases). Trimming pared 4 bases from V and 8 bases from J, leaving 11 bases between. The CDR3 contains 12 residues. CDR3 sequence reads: CASSSGVRTQYF. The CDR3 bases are TGTGCCAGCAGTTCCGGGGTCCGCACCCAGTACTTC.

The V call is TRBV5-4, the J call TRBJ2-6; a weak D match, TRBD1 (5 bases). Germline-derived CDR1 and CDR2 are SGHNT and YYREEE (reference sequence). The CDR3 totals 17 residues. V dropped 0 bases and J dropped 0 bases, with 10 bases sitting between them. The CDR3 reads CASSLGQRYSGANVLTF. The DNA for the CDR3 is TGTGCCAGCAGCTTGGGACAGAGATACTCTGGGGCCAACGTCCTGACTTTC.

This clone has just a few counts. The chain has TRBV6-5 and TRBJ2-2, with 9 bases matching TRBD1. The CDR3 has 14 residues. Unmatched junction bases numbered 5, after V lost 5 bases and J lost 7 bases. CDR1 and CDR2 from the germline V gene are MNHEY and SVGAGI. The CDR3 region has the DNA TGTGCCAGCAGTCAGACAGGGGGTAGCGGGGAGCTGTTTTTT. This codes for CASSQTGGSGELFF.

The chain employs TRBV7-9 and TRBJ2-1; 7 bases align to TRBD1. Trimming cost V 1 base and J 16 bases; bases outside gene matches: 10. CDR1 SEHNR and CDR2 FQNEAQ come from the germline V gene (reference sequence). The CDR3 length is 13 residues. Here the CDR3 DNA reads TGTGCCAGCAGCTTAGTAAGTGGGGGACAGCCATTCTTC. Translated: CASSLVSGGQPFF.

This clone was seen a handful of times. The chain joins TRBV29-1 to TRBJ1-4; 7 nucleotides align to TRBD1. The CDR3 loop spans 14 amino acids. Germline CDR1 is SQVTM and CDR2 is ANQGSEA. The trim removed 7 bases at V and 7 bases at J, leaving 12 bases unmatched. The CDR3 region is CSANTGTAGEKLFF. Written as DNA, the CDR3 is TGCAGCGCGAATACCGGGACAGCGGGTGAAAAACTGTTTTTT.

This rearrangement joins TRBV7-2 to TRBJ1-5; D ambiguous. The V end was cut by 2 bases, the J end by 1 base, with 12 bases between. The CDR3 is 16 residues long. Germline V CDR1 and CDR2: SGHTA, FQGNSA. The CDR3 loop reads CASSLSSGLSNQPQHF. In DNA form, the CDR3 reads TGTGCCAGCAGCTTATCGTCAGGACTGAGCAATCAGCCCCAGCATTTT.

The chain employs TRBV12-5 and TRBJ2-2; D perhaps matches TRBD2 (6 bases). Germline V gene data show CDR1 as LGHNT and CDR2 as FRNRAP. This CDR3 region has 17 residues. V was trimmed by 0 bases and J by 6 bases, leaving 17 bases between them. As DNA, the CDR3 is TGTGCTAGTGGTTTGGTACTGGGGCCCCTAGCGCCCGGGGAGCTGTTTTTT. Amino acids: CASGLVLGPLAPGELFF.

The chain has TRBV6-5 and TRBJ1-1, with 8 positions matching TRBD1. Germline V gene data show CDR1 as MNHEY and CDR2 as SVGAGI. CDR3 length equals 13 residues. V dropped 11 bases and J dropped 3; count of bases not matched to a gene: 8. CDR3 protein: CAGRTGWDTEAFF. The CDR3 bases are TGTGCCGGACGGACAGGGTGGGACACTGAAGCTTTCTTT.

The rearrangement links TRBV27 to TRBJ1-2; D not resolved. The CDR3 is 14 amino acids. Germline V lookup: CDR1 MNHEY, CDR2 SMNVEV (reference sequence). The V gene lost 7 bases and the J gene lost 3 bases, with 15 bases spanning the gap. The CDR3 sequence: CASNGIKIYYGYTF. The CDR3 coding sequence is TGTGCCAGCAACGGGATCAAGATTTACTATGGCTACACCTTC.